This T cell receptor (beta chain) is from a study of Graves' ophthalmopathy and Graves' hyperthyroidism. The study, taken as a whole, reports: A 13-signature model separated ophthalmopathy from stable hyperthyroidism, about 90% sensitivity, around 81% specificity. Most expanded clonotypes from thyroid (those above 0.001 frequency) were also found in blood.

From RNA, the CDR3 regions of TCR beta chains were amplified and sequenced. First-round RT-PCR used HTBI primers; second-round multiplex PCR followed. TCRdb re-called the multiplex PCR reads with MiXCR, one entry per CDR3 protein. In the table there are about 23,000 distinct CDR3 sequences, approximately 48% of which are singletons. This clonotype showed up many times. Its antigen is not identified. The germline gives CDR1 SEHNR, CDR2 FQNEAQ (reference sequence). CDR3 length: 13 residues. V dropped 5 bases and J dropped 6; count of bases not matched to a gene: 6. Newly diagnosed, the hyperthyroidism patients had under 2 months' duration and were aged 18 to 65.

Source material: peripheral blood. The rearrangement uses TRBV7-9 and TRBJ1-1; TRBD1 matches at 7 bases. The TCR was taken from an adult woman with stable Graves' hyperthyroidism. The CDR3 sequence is CASSPGDSAEAFF. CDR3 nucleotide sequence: TGTGCCAGCAGCCCTGGGGACAGCGCTGAAGCTTTCTTT.